These 21 T cell receptor beta chains were sequenced from one sample in a study of T cell repertoires in cytomegalovirus infection. From the reads, TCRdb called clonotypes with MiXCR, one entry per CDR3 protein. This sample has about 530,000 distinct CDR3 sequences, with 26% found just once. Input material: PBMCs. The receptors were sampled from a human donor in good health (CMV status not recorded). Some clones in this sample may be carry-over from other donors' samples.

The chain is built from TRBV7-6 and TRBJ2-2; 14 nucleotides match TRBD2. After removal of 5 bases from V and 6 bases from J, the junction contained 17 bases not matched to a gene. The CDR3 loop spans 20 amino acids. Germline V gene sequence: CDR1 SGHVS, CDR2 FNYEAQ. CDR3 nucleotide sequence: TGTGCCAGCAGCCTCAACTACATAGGGACTAGCGGGAGTTCGGCCGGGGAGCTGTTTTTT. Translating gives CASSLNYIGTSGSSAGELFF.

This clonotype was seen more than once but under ten times. This rearrangement joins TRBV7-9 to TRBJ2-3; TRBD1 matches at 10 bases. V shed 5 bases and J 6 bases; nucleotides not matched to a gene: 5. CDR1 and CDR2 (germline): SEHNR, FQNEAQ (reference sequence). This CDR3 region has 14 residues. Here the CDR3 reads CASSAGQGMDTQYF. The DNA for the CDR3 is TGTGCCAGCAGCGCGGGACAGGGGATGGATACGCAGTATTTT.

The sample holds a few counts of this clonotype. The chain is built from TRBV7-2 and TRBJ2-5; tentatively, D is TRBD1 (5 bases). With 7 bases removed from V and 4 bases from J, the gap between germline ends came to 16 bases. From germline, CDR1 is SGHTA and CDR2 FQGNSA. The CDR3 extends over 14 amino acids. The CDR3 DNA reads as TGTGCCAGCACCGTCACAGGTGGGCGAGAGACCCAGTACTTC. Translated, it gives CASTVTGGRETQYF.

This clonotype was counted only a few times. The CDR3 region is CASRSSGRGYEQYV. CDR3 DNA sequence: TGTGCCAGCAGGTCTAGCGGGAGGGGATACGAGCAGTACGTC. The V gene is TRBV6-2 or TRBV6-3, the J gene TRBJ2-7; 12 bases map to TRBD2. From germline, CDR1 is MNHEY and CDR2 SVGEGT. V lost 6 bases and J lost 4; bases outside the gene matches: 4. The CDR3 runs 14 residues.

The CDR3 loop reads CASSDPPAGAYEQYF. The CDR3 nucleotides are TGTGCCAGCAGCGACCCACCAGCGGGAGCCTACGAGCAGTACTTC. The V call is TRBV7-6, the J call TRBJ2-7; TRBD2 agrees at 8 bases. This CDR3 contains 15 residues. Trimming cost V 5 bases and J 2 bases; bases outside gene matches: 8. CDR1 and CDR2 (germline): SGHVS, FNYEAQ.

The chain uses TRBV7-6 and TRBJ2-1, with D unresolved. CDR3 length equals 16 residues. Germline CDR1 is SGHVS and CDR2 is FNYEAQ. V was shortened by 4 bases and J by 3 bases, with 16 bases between the two germline ends. CDR3 nucleotide sequence: TGTGCCAGCAGCTCACGACCCGGCTCTAACTACAATGAGCAGTTCTTC. This translates into CASSSRPGSNYNEQFF.

Only a few counts were recorded for this clonotype. The chain has TRBV19 and TRBJ2-7, with D maybe TRBD1 (5 bases). The CDR3 spans 14 residues. Trimming removed 5 bases from V and 2 bases from J, with 13 bases in between. CDR1 is LNHDA and CDR2 is SQIVND in the germline V gene (reference sequence). For the CDR3, the DNA is TGTGCCAGTAGTCCGGACACCTACACCTACGAGCAGTACTTC. Residues: CASSPDTYTYEQYF. The whole variable domain, filled in from reference TRBV19 and TRBJ2-7, reads DGGITQSPKYLFRKEGQNVTLSCEQNLNHDAMYWYRQDPGQGLRLIYYSQIVNDFQKGDIAEGYSVSREKKESFPLTVTSAQKNPTAFYLCASSPDTYTYEQYFGPGTRLTVT.

This chain uses TRBV24-1 with TRBJ2-7; 8 nucleotides line up with TRBD1. CDR3 length equals 15 residues. In germline, CDR1 is KGHDR, CDR2 SFDVKD. V was clipped by 2 bases and J by 5 bases; unmatched bases: 7. CDR3: CATSDSRTGKNEQYF. In DNA, the CDR3 is TGTGCCACCAGTGATTCCCGGACAGGGAAGAACGAGCAGTACTTC.

This clonotype was counted only a few times. The chain employs TRBV24-1 and TRBJ2-1, with TRBD1 matching 7 bases. This CDR3 has 16 amino acids. The V segment lost 9 bases and the J segment 0 bases; nucleotides outside the gene matches: 10. CDR1 KGHDR and CDR2 SFDVKD come from the germline V gene. The CDR3 nucleotides read TGTGCCACCGGCCACTCGACAGGGAACTCCTACAATGAGCAGTTCTTC. This sequence encodes CATGHSTGNSYNEQFF.

The sample holds many counts of this clonotype. V is TRBV4-3 and J is TRBJ1-3, with unresolved D. With 1 base removed from V and 3 bases from J, the gap between germline ends came to 10 bases. Germline values: CDR1 LGHNA, CDR2 YSLEER. The CDR3 contains 15 residues. CDR3 DNA sequence: TGCGCCAGCAGCCAAGTTCCGGGGAGTGGAAACACCATATATTTT. Translated, it gives CASSQVPGSGNTIYF.

This clonotype has ten or more counts. The chain is built from TRBV7-6 and TRBJ2-2, with 8 bases identical to TRBD2. The germline V gene has CDR1 SGHVS and CDR2 FNYEAQ. Unmatched junction bases numbered 11, after V lost 2 bases and J lost 6 bases. The CDR3 totals 17 residues. For the CDR3, the DNA is TGTGCCAGCAGCTTATTGTTGAGCCGGGGGGGACCCGGGGAGCTGTTTTTT. This translates into CASSLLLSRGGPGELFF.

The chain uses TRBV27 and TRBJ1-2; tentatively, D is TRBD1 (5 bases). The CDR3 length is 16 residues. Germline CDR1 and CDR2: MNHEY and SMNVEV (reference sequence). V lost 4 bases, J lost 4 bases, and 19 bases lay in between. The CDR3 loop is CASSSASTVFVYGYTF. In DNA, the CDR3 is TGTGCCAGCAGTTCGGCCTCGACAGTCTTTGTCTATGGCTACACCTTC.

Worth noting for this clonotype: At one end the junction does not follow the germline gene, possibly because of a read error. DNA of the CDR3: TGTGCCAGCAGGGGGACAGGGGGTACTGAAAAACTGTTATTT. Amino acid sequence: CASRGTGGTEKLLF. The chain employs TRBV28 and TRBJ1-4, with TRBD1 matching over 11 bases. Germline CDR1 and CDR2: MDHEN and SYDVKM. The CDR3 has 14 amino acids.

This clonotype was counted between two and nine times. This chain uses TRBV7-8 with TRBJ1-1; 9 bases are shared with TRBD1. Germline trimming cut 7 bases from V and 5 bases from J; bases unmatched to any gene: 8. CDR3 size: 14 residues. The germline V gene encodes CDR1 SGHVS and CDR2 FQNEAQ. Written as DNA, the CDR3 is TGTGCCAGCAACTCGGGGACAGGGTCTACTGAAGCTTTCTTT. Amino acid sequence: CASNSGTGSTEAFF.

V and J are TRBV18 and TRBJ1-6; D is ambiguous. The CDR3 is made up of 15 amino acids. Germline loops: CDR1 KGHSH, CDR2 LQKENI. The ends were cut back, 4 bases at V and 5 bases at J, with 12 bases in the middle. DNA of the CDR3: TGTGCCAGCTCACGATCTAATAAGGATAATTCACCCCTCCACTTT. Its protein product is CASSRSNKDNSPLHF. Filled out from reference TRBV18 and TRBJ1-6, the complete variable domain reads NAGVMQNPRHLVRRRGQEARLRCSPMKGHSHVYWYRQLPEEGLKFMVYLQKENIIDESGMPKERFSAEFPKEGPSILRIQQVVRGDSAAYFCASSRSNKDNSPLHFGNGTRLTVT.

This clonotype showed up just once. This rearrangement joins TRBV28 to TRBJ1-2, with a weak D call TRBD1 (5 bases). V was shortened by 6 bases and J by 4 bases, with 21 bases between the two germline ends. This CDR3 has 16 residues. Germline CDR1 is MDHEN and CDR2 is SYDVKM. Here the CDR3 reads CASSQNRRAAGYGYTF. CDR3 nucleotides: TGTGCCAGCAGCCAAAACCGCAGGGCTGCTGGCTATGGCTACACCTTC.

The gene calls are TRBV7-3 and TRBJ2-5, with 12 bases matching TRBD1. Unmatched junction bases numbered 6, after V lost 5 bases and J lost 5 bases. The CDR3 loop spans 15 amino acids. CDR1 is SGHTA, CDR2 FQGTGA, per germline. The CDR3: CASSPGTGGLETQYF. As DNA, the CDR3 is TGTGCCAGCAGCCCCGGGACAGGGGGCTTGGAGACCCAGTACTTC.

The V gene is TRBV6-7, the J gene TRBJ2-3, with D hard to call. TRBV6-7 is an ORF for which the function is uncertain. With 5 bases removed from V and 2 bases from J, the gap between germline ends came to 14 bases. The CDR3 length is 15 residues. The DNA of the CDR3 is TGTGCCAGCAGTGTTACTCGACTTCACACAGATACGCAGTATTTT. Its protein product is CASSVTRLHTDTQYF.

The chain recombines TRBV6-2 or TRBV6-3 with TRBJ2-1, with 9 bases aligning to TRBD2. The trim removed 5 bases at V and 2 bases at J, leaving 7 bases unmatched. CDR1 is MNHEY and CDR2 is SVGEGT in the germline V gene. This CDR3 spans 16 amino acids. The CDR3 loop is CASSKFKRGAYNEQFF. In DNA, the CDR3 is TGTGCCAGCAGTAAGTTTAAGCGGGGGGCCTACAATGAGCAGTTCTTC.

This clonotype showed up just a few times. The chain combines TRBV6-2 or TRBV6-3 with TRBJ1-5; 7 bases are a match to TRBD1. CDR1 and CDR2 (germline): MNHEY, SVGEGT. CDR3 length: 17 residues. J was trimmed by 4 bases and V by 6 bases; bases with no gene match: 15. CDR3 nucleotides: TGTGCCAGCAGAGCTGACAGGGCTCGTGCGGGAAATCAGCCCCAGCATTTT. It encodes CASRADRARAGNQPQHF.

The CDR3 DNA is TGTGCCAGCACCCTTACTAGCGGGACGACCGGGGAGCTGTTTTTT. Protein sequence: CASTLTSGTTGELFF. This sequence joins TRBV6-1 and TRBJ2-2, with 10 bases matching TRBD2. V trimming: 7 bases; J trimming: 5 bases; junction bases outside the gene matches: 7. This CDR3 region has 15 residues. Germline CDR1 reads MNHNS; CDR2 reads SASEGT.